What follows are 20 T cell receptor beta chains derived from one specimen sequenced in a study of blood T cell repertoires in COVID-19. Clones were sequenced by immunoSEQ multiplex PCR, and TCRdb holds only the in-frame ones, with some missing. The sample includes 100,000 or so clones, over 80% seen only once; the top ten take around 5%. The specimen was peripheral blood. All receptors come from a man aged 50-59 years with active COVID-19.

This chain connects TRBV15 to TRBJ2-1; unclear D gene. CDR3 length: 14 residues. Between the trimmed V and J ends, which lost 6 bases and 8 bases, there was a span of 17 bases. Germline V gene data show CDR1 as LNHNV and CDR2 as YYDKDF (reference sequence). The CDR3 nucleotides read TGTGCCACCAGGGCTCGGTCACTAATCTATGAGCAGTTCTTC. Protein: CATRARSLIYEQFF.

The rearrangement links TRBV7-9 to TRBJ1-3; 10 positions agree with TRBD1. With 5 bases clipped from V and 2 bases from J, the junction kept 6 bases outside the gene matches. This CDR3 is 16 amino acids long. Germline V gene lookup returns CDR1 SEHNR and CDR2 FQNEAQ (reference sequence). The CDR3 coding sequence is TGTGCCAGCAGCCTAAGACAGGGGGCTACTGGAAACACCATATATTTT. Encoded protein: CASSLRQGATGNTIYF.

This clone occurred once. This sequence joins TRBV18 and TRBJ2-7, with D possibly being TRBD2 (6 bases). The CDR3 sequence is 15 residues long. Trimming shortened V by 0 bases and J by 6 bases, and 15 bases separated the two germline ends. Germline-derived CDR1 and CDR2 are KGHSH and LQKENI. The CDR3 here is CASSPPLAGSGEQYF. In DNA form, the CDR3 reads TGTGCCAGCTCACCACCCCTGGCGGGAAGTGGCGAGCAGTACTTC. Based on the CDR3 plus reference TRBV18 and TRBJ2-7, the full variable domain is NAGVMQNPRHLVRRRGQEARLRCSPMKGHSHVYWYRQLPEEGLKFMVYLQKENIIDESGMPKERFSAEFPKEGPSILRIQQVVRGDSAAYFCASSPPLAGSGEQYFGPGTRLTVT.

The table lists this clone with a count of one. The CDR3 region has the DNA TGTGCCAGCAGTTCCTCGACAGGGGGCGATCAGCCCCAGCATTTT. Translated, it gives CASSSSTGGDQPQHF. This rearrangement joins TRBV6-5 to TRBJ1-5; 10 positions match TRBD1. The CDR3 is made up of 15 amino acids. V lost 4 bases, J lost 5 bases, and 5 bases stayed unmatched. Germline V gene sequence: CDR1 MNHEY, CDR2 SVGAGI.

The chain joins TRBV11-3 to TRBJ2-7, with D possibly matching TRBD2 (6 bases). The germline CDR1 and CDR2 sequences are SGHNT and YENEEA. The CDR3 sequence is 12 residues long. Trimming took off 5 bases at V and 6 bases at J, with 11 bases between the two ends. CDR3 amino acids: CASSPGGVEQYF. The DNA for the CDR3 is TGTGCCAGCAGCCCCGGGGGTGTCGAGCAGTACTTC.

Comments on this clone: The junction departs from the called germline gene at one end, perhaps through a read error. Other DNA sequences in this sample translate to the same CDR3. The rearrangement joins TRBV27 to TRBJ2-6; 8 bases match TRBD1. The germline CDR1 and CDR2 sequences are MNHEY and SMNVEV (reference sequence). CDR3 length: 17 residues. The CDR3, as DNA: TGTGCCAGCAGTTTGCGGACAGGGTTCTCTGGAGCCAACGTCCTGACTTTC. This translates into CASSLRTGFSGANVLTF.

The genes are TRBV19 and TRBJ2-3; D perhaps matches TRBD1 (6 bases). This CDR3 has 14 residues. V gave up 3 bases and J gave up 5 bases, with 12 bases separating them. Germline V CDR1 and CDR2: LNHDA, SQIVND (reference sequence). CDR3: CASSMSNRVDTQYF. The CDR3 DNA is TGTGCCAGTAGTATGTCAAACAGGGTAGATACGCAGTATTTT.

A word on this clone: The germline gene is not matched at one end of the junction; a read error may be the cause. J is TRBJ2-3 and V is TRBV10-3; maybe TRBD1 (6 bases). Germline lookup yields CDR1 ENHRY and CDR2 SYGVKD. This CDR3 is 12 amino acids long. CDR3 residues: CATSIQGNTQYF. CDR3 nucleotides: TGTGCCACCAGTATCCAGGGGAATACGCAGTATTTT.

This chain joins TRBV6-5 and TRBJ1-3, with D unresolved. The CDR3 runs to 15 residues. Trimming left V 6 bases short and J 2 bases short, with 14 bases between. Germline V gives CDR1 MNHEY, CDR2 SVGAGI. The CDR3 DNA sequence: TGTGCCAGCAGCCCAGTTTCCCCCGCTGGAAACACCATATATTTT. Its translation: CASSPVSPAGNTIYF.

This chain joins TRBV19 and TRBJ2-5; a possible D gene is TRBD2 (6 bases). The germline V gene encodes CDR1 LNHDA and CDR2 SQIVND (reference sequence). V was clipped by 4 bases and J by 2 bases, with 14 bases between them. This CDR3 comprises 15 residues. The CDR3: CASSNGRRGQETQYF. The CDR3 nucleotides read TGTGCCAGTAGTAACGGTCGTCGGGGGCAAGAGACCCAGTACTTC.

J is TRBJ2-1 and V is TRBV10-3, with 8 bases that match TRBD2. The ends lost 6 bases at V and 6 bases at J; junction bases unmatched: 7. Germline V gene sequence: CDR1 ENHRY, CDR2 SYGVKD. The CDR3 contains 14 residues. The CDR3 bases are TGTGCCATCAGCCCGGGACTAGTCCCCAATGAGCAGTTCTTC. It translates to CAISPGLVPNEQFF.

The genes are TRBV2 and TRBJ1-5; D possibly corresponds to TRBD1 (6 bases). The CDR3 runs to 16 residues. V was clipped by 6 bases and J by 5 bases, with 20 bases between them. CDR1 and CDR2 (germline): SNHLY, FYNNEI. Here the CDR3 DNA reads TGTGCCAGCAGGGGATTAGAGGGGGGGTCCGATCAGCCCCAGCATTTT. Translating it yields CASRGLEGGSDQPQHF.

The chain links TRBV6-5 to TRBJ1-5; the D gene is possibly TRBD1 (5 bases). CDR3 length equals 16 residues. Germline CDR1 and CDR2: MNHEY and SVGAGI. V was clipped by 6 bases and J by 0 bases, with 15 bases between them. The CDR3 DNA is TGTGCCAGCAGGTACCACCCCGGGGGTAGCAATCAGCCCCAGCATTTT. This encodes CASRYHPGGSNQPQHF.

This clone has a single count. This chain uses TRBV10-1 with TRBJ1-1, with 7 positions matching TRBD1. Looked up from germline, CDR1 is WNHNN and CDR2 is SYGVQD (reference sequence). The CDR3 length is 13 residues. With V trimmed by 6 bases and J by 8 bases, 9 bases remained unmatched. This CDR3 reads CASRYEVTGEAFF. The CDR3, as DNA: TGCGCCAGCAGATACGAGGTGACAGGGGAAGCTTTCTTT.

This sequence joins TRBV10-1 and TRBJ2-3; tentative D call: TRBD1 (5 bases). The CDR3 is made up of 14 amino acids. V lost 3 bases and J lost 0, with 7 bases in between. Germline V gene lookup returns CDR1 WNHNN and CDR2 SYGVQD (reference sequence). The CDR3 DNA reads TGCGCCAGCAGTGAAGGGGTGAGCACAGATACGCAGTATTTT. It is translated as CASSEGVSTDTQYF.

The chain links TRBV11-2 to TRBJ2-3; D may be TRBD2 (6 bases). The germline CDR1 and CDR2 sequences are SGHAT and FQNNGV. V lost 2 bases and J 3 bases, leaving 12 bases between the germline ends. The CDR3 consists of 15 residues. CDR3 region: CASSLFGSGTDTQYF. The DNA of the CDR3 is TGTGCCAGCAGCTTATTCGGGAGTGGAACAGATACGCAGTATTTT.

The chain combines TRBV19 with TRBJ2-1; possible D gene TRBD2, 5 bases. Germline V gene sequence: CDR1 LNHDA, CDR2 SQIVND (reference sequence). V lost 3 bases, J lost 14 bases, and 20 bases lay in between. This CDR3 has 14 residues. This CDR3 reads CASSMREATRTKFF. The CDR3 nucleotides read TGTGCCAGTAGTATGAGGGAAGCGACCCGAACCAAGTTCTTC.

V gene TRBV24-1 combines with J gene TRBJ2-7; TRBD1 agrees at 8 bases. V dropped 4 bases and J dropped 5; count of bases not matched to a gene: 3. The CDR3 has 13 amino acids. CDR1 and CDR2 from the germline V gene are KGHDR and SFDVKD. The CDR3 reads CATSDRGLNEQYF. CDR3 DNA: TGTGCCACCAGTGACAGGGGGCTTAACGAGCAGTACTTC.

The rearrangement links TRBV7-8 to TRBJ1-5; no clear D gene. Germline-derived CDR1 and CDR2 are SGHVS and FQNEAQ. The V gene lost 2 bases and the J gene lost 7 bases, with 9 bases spanning the gap. CDR3 length equals 13 residues. In DNA form, the CDR3 reads TGTGCCAGCAGCTTAAACGAGAACCAGCCCCAGCATTTT. Residues: CASSLNENQPQHF.

This clone has a handful of counts. The chain employs TRBV19 and TRBJ1-6; 9 positions match TRBD1. Unmatched junction bases numbered 6, after V lost 4 bases and J lost 8 bases. This CDR3 has 15 amino acids. Germline CDR1 and CDR2: LNHDA and SQIVND (reference sequence). CDR3 amino acids: CASSTPGQGDSPLHF. The CDR3 region has the DNA TGTGCCAGTAGTACTCCGGGACAGGGTGATTCACCCCTCCACTTT.